A selection of T cell receptor beta chains follows, all from one sample in a study of CD8 T cells in Susac syndrome. MiXCR, applied by TCRdb to the immunoSEQ multiplex PCR reads, yields one record per CDR3 protein. The top ten clones hold roughly 1% of a sample with under 85,000 distinct CDR3 sequences, about 93% of them seen once. Sequencing used CD8+ T cells from PBMCs. The receptors stem from a human donor with Susac syndrome. The CDR3 runs from the conserved cysteine through the conserved F or W. The D gene is left open where the match is weak. Only some rows state a clone size, as once, few, many or a class for expanded clones.

clone_size	v_call	j_call	d_call	cdr3_aa	cdr3_nt
once	TRBV27	TRBJ2-7	.	CASNPGVQGPNPLYEQYF	TGTGCCAGCAACCCTGGCGTCCAGGGCCCTAACCCCCTCTACGAGCAGTACTTC
.	TRBV3-1	TRBJ2-4	TRBD2	CASSQERVAGMGKNIQYF	TGTGCCAGCAGCCAAGAGCGAGTAGCGGGGATGGGCAAAAACATTCAGTACTTC
.	TRBV28	TRBJ2-7	TRBD2	CASSILAGGLLRAYEQYF	TGTGCCAGCAGTATCTTAGCGGGAGGGCTCCTCCGGGCCTACGAGCAGTACTTC
.	TRBV7-3	TRBJ1-4	.	CASPAPPRKEKLFF	TGTGCCAGCCCTGCCCCCCCGAGGAAGGAAAAACTGTTTTTT
.	TRBV30	TRBJ1-5	.	CAWSVYPGVTNQPQHF	TGTGCCTGGAGTGTATACCCGGGAGTTACCAATCAGCCCCAGCATTTT
.	TRBV7-9	TRBJ2-1	TRBD2	CASSPILTSGGYNEQFF	TGTGCCAGCAGCCCGATACTGACTAGCGGGGGGTACAATGAGCAGTTCTTC
few	TRBV11-3	TRBJ2-7	TRBD1	CASSLQPGQGYEQYF	TGTGCCAGCAGCTTGCAACCGGGACAGGGCTACGAGCAGTACTTC
.	TRBV6-5	TRBJ1-2	TRBD1	CASSYGAFMGQGYGYTF	TGTGCCAGCAGTTACGGCGCATTCATGGGACAGGGGTATGGCTACACCTTC
.	TRBV4-3	TRBJ2-3	.	CASSQGDGTDTQYF	TGCGCCAGCAGCCAGGGGGACGGAACAGATACGCAGTATTTT
.	TRBV28	TRBJ2-7	TRBD2	CASSPLDQYSSGEIYEQYF	TGTGCCAGCAGCCCATTGGATCAGTACTCTAGCGGAGAGATCTACGAGCAGTACTTC
.	TRBV9	TRBJ2-1	TRBD1	CASSGGTGSYNEQFF	TGTGCCAGCAGTGGGGGGACAGGCTCCTACAATGAGCAGTTCTTC
.	TRBV20-1	TRBJ2-5	TRBD1	CSAREPGQVQETQYF	TGCAGTGCTAGAGAACCGGGACAGGTCCAAGAGACCCAGTACTTC
.	TRBV27	TRBJ1-2	.	CASSLFPLSEGKGIRYTF	TGTGCCAGCAGTTTATTCCCCTTAAGCGAGGGAAAGGGGATCCGGTACACCTTC